The clone carrying this T cell receptor beta chain was counted many times. The antigen is not known. The data were taken from a study of naive and memory T cell subsets. CD8 T cells were positively selected from what remained after CD4 positive selection. Study results and caveats: Naive repertoires, especially CD8, held a few larger clonotypes, possibly memory cells re-expressing CD45RA.

Trimming shortened V by 2 bases and J by 4 bases, and 9 bases separated the two germline ends. Germline values: CDR1 MDHEN, CDR2 SYDVKM. This CDR3 contains 14 residues. An equimolar mix of two oligonucleotides served as the beta constant-region primer for TRBC1 and TRBC2. Nested alpha and beta constant-region primers with the SP2 primer drove four PCR rounds on ligated cDNA. TCRdb recomputed calls from the UMI-ligation and nested PCR reads with MiXCR, one row per CDR3 protein. The sample shows roughly 99,000 distinct CDR3 sequences, roughly 12% of them seen only once. The chain carries TRBV28 and TRBJ2-1; D is unclear. Sequences were obtained from naive CD4+ T cells from blood. The receptor's source is a human donor in good health. CDR3 sequence reads: CASSLLGPYNEQFF. The DNA of the CDR3 is TGTGCCAGCAGTTTACTCGGCCCTTACAATGAGCAGTTCTTC.